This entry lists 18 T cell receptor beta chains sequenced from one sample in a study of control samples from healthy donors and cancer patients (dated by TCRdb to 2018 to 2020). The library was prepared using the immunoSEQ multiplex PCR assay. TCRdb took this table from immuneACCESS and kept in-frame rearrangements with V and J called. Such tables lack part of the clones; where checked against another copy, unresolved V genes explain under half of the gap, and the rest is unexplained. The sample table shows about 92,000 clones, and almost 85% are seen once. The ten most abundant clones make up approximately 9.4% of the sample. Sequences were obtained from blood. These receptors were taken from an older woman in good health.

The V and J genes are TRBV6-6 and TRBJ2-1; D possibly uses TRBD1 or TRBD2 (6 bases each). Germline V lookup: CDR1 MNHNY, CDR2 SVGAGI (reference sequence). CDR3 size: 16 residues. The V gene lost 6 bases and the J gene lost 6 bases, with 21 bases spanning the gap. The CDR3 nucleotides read TGTGCCAGCAGCCGGCCGGGGGCAGATGGTGTCAATGAGCAGTTCTTC. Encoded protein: CASSRPGADGVNEQFF.

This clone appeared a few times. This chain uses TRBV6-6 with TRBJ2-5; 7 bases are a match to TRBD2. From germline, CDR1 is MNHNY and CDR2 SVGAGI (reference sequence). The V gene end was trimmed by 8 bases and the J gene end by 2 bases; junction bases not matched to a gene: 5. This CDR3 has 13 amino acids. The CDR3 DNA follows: TGTGCCAGCGGGAGGGAAGTACAAGAGACCCAGTACTTC. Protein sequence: CASGREVQETQYF.

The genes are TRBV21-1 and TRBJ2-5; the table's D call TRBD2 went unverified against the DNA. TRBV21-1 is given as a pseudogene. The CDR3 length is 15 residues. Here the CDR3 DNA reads TGTGCCAGCAGCAAAGGGACTAACTCCCAAGAGACCCAGTACTTC. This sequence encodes CASSKGTNSQETQYF.

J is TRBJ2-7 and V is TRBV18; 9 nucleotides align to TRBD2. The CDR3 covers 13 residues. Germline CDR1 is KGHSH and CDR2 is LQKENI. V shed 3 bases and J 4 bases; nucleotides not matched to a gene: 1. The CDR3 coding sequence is TGTGCCAGCTCACCGAGCGGGGGGTACGAGCAGTACTTC. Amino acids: CASSPSGGYEQYF.

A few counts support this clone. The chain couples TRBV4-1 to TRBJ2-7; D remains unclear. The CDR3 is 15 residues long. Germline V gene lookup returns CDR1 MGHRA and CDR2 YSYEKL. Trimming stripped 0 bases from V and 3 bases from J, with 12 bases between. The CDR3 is CASSQEAAQFYEQYF. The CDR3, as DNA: TGCGCCAGCAGCCAAGAGGCGGCACAGTTCTACGAGCAGTACTTC.

CDR3 region: CASSDQGVTEAFF. Here the CDR3 DNA reads TGTGCCAGTAGTGACCAGGGGGTCACTGAAGCTTTCTTT. The rearrangement joins TRBV19 to TRBJ1-1; 7 nucleotides match TRBD1. Per the germline V gene, CDR1 is LNHDA and CDR2 is SQIVND (reference sequence). With V trimmed by 5 bases and J by 4 bases, 4 bases remained unmatched. CDR3 length: 13 residues.

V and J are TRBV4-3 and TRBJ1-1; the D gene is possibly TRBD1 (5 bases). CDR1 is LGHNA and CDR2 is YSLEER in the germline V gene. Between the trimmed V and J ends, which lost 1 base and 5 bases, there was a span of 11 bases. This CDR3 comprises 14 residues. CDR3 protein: CASSQALGVTEAFF. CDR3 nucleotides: TGCGCCAGCAGCCAAGCTCTAGGGGTTACTGAAGCTTTCTTT.

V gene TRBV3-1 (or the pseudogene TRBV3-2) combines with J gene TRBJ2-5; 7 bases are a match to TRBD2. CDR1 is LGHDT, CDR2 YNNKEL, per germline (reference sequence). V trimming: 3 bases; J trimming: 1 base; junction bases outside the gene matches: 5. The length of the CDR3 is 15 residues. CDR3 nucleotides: TGTGCCAGCAGCCAGTTCGGCGGGAGCCAAGAGACCCAGTACTTC. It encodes CASSQFGGSQETQYF.

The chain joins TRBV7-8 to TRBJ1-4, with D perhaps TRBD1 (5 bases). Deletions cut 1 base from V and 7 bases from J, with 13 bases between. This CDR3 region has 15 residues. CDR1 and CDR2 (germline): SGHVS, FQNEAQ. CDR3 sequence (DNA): TGTGCCAGCAGCTTAGACGGCAGGGTGATTGAAAAACTGTTTTTT. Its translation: CASSLDGRVIEKLFF.

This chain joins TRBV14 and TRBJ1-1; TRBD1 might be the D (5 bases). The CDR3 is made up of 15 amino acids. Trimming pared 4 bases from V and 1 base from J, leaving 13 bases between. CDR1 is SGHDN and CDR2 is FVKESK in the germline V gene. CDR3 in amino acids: CASSPSHRRNTEAFF. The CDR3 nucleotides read TGTGCCAGCAGCCCATCACACAGGAGGAACACTGAAGCTTTCTTT.

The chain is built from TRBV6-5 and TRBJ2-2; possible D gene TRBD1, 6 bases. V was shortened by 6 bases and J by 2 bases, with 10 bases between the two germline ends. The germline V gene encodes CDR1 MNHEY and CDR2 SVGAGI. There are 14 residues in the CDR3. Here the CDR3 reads CASRPDRNTGELFF. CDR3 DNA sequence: TGTGCCAGCAGACCGGACAGAAACACCGGGGAGCTGTTTTTT.

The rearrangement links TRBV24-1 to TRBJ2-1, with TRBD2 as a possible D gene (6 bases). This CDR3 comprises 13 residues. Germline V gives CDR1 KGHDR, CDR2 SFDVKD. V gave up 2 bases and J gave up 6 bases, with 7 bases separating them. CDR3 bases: TGTGCCACCAGTGATTGGAGGGGCAATGAGCAGTTCTTC. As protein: CATSDWRGNEQFF.

This CDR3 is CASSKEPGELFF. In nucleotides, the CDR3 is TGTGCCAGCAGCAAAGAACCCGGGGAGCTGTTTTTT. The chain has TRBV21-1 and TRBJ2-2. TRBV21-1 has pseudogene status. The CDR3 covers 12 residues.

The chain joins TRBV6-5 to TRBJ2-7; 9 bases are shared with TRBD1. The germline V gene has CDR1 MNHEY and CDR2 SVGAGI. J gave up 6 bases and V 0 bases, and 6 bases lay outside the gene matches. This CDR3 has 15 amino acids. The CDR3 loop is CASSYSNRGLSEQYF. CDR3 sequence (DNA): TGTGCCAGCAGTTACTCGAACAGGGGGCTCAGCGAGCAGTACTTC.

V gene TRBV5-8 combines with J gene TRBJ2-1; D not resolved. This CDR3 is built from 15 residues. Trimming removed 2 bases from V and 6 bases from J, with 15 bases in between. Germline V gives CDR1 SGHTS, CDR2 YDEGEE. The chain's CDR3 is CASSFWGSSFNEQFF. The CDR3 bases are TGTGCCAGCAGCTTTTGGGGTTCTTCGTTCAATGAGCAGTTCTTC.

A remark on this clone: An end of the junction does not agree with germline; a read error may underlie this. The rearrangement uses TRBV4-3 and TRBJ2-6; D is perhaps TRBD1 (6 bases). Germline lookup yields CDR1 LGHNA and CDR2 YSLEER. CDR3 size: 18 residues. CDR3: CASSEEGQSFGGANVLTF. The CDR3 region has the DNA TGCGCCAGCAGCGAAGAAGGACAGTCCTTTGGCGGGGCCAACGTCCTGACTTTC.

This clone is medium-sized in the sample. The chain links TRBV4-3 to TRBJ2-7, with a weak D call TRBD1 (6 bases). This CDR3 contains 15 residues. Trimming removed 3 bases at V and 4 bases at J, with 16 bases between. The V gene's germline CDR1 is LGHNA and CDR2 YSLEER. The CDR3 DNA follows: TGCGCCAGCAGCCAGGACAGTGGCTCACTTTACGAGCAGTACTTC. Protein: CASSQDSGSLYEQYF.

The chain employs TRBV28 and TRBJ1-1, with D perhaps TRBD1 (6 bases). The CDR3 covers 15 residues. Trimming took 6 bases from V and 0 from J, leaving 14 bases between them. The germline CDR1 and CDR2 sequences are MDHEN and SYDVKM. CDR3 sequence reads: CASSTRTALNTEAFF. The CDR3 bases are TGTGCCAGCAGCACCCGGACAGCTTTGAACACTGAAGCTTTCTTT.